This T cell receptor (beta chain) was recorded in a study of glioma-infiltrating T cells. Notes on the study in general: Non-neoplastic patients had below-expected tissue-blood divergence, while all gliomas exceeded expectation. CDR3 overlap between tissue and blood was very small.

The germline V gene encodes CDR1 MNHEY and CDR2 SMNVEV (reference sequence). The length of the CDR3 is 14 residues. The V and J ends lost 6 bases and 7 bases respectively, with 18 bases between them. Turning to this clonotype: Its antigen is as yet unknown.

The iRepertoire nested amplicon-rescue multiplex PCR amplified TCR alpha and beta CDR3s from RNA. Input was 100-400 ng of tissue mRNA or PBMC total RNA. Each CDR3 protein gets one entry after TCRdb re-called the multiplex PCR reads with MiXCR. The data contain 150,000 to 200,000 distinct CDR3 sequences, roughly two fifths of them singletons. This clonotype originated in a human donor with low-grade glioma or glioblastoma, undergoing nonglioma brain surgery, or in good health (not recorded which). This chain joins TRBV27 and TRBJ2-5; possible D gene TRBD2, 6 bases. The sample comprised glioma tissue, nonneoplastic brain tissue, or PBMCs (not recorded which). CDR3 in DNA: TGTGCCAGCAGCAACACCCAGGGAGGTGGGACCCAGTACTTC. Translation gives CASSNTQGGGTQYF.